These 16 T cell receptor beta chains share one sample of origin, sequenced in a study of cytotoxic CD8 clonotypes in ibrutinib-treated CLL. The protocol was immunoSEQ multiplex PCR, while the TCRdb copy is restricted to in-frame clones and leaves out a portion. Among roughly 180,000 clones, 72% were seen once, and the ten largest hold around 15%. The sample consisted of PBMCs, taken after 24 months of ibrutinib treatment. Every receptor here comes from a human donor with chronic lymphocytic leukemia.

This clone was recorded only once. The CDR3 DNA is TGTGCCTGGGACAGGGAGTTAGAGCAGTACTTC. The encoded protein is CAWDRELEQYF. The V and J genes are TRBV30 and TRBJ2-7; 7 bases are shared with TRBD1. CDR1 and CDR2 (germline): GTSNPN, SVGIG (reference sequence). V lost 5 bases, J lost 7 bases, and 5 bases stayed unmatched. The CDR3 consists of 11 residues.

This chain links TRBV6-6 with TRBJ1-1; weak D call: TRBD1 (5 bases). V lost 6 bases and J 5 bases, leaving 19 bases between the germline ends. The germline V gene encodes CDR1 MNHNY and CDR2 SVGAGI (reference sequence). The CDR3 runs to 15 residues. The CDR3 nucleotides are TGTGCCAGCAGCCGCCCCACGGCAGGGTCTACTGAAGCTTTCTTT. Translation gives CASSRPTAGSTEAFF.

The chain employs TRBV5-1 and TRBJ1-4, with a tentative D call TRBD1 (6 bases). The CDR3 is 14 residues long. V was cut by 5 bases and J by 7 bases, with 15 bases left in between. Germline V gene sequence: CDR1 SGHRS, CDR2 YFSETQ. The CDR3 DNA sequence: TGCGCCAGCAGGGCCGGGACATTGGGTGAAAAACTGTTTTTT. Translation: CASRAGTLGEKLFF.

V gene TRBV5-4 combines with J gene TRBJ2-7; 8 nucleotides align to TRBD2. The V gene end was trimmed by 5 bases and the J gene end by 4 bases; junction bases not matched to a gene: 8. The CDR3 has 14 residues. Germline assignment: CDR1 SGHNT and CDR2 YYREEE (reference sequence). The CDR3 loop is CASSSGTRIYEQYF. The CDR3 DNA reads as TGTGCCAGCAGTTCCGGGACTAGAATTTACGAGCAGTACTTC.

The chain links TRBV7-2 to TRBJ2-1; D call uncertain. The germline gives CDR1 SGHTA, CDR2 FQGNSA. Between the trimmed V and J ends, which lost 5 bases and 2 bases, there was a span of 13 bases. The CDR3 extends over 15 amino acids. For the CDR3, the DNA is TGTGCCAGCAGCCCCTGGACCGGCCCCTACAATGAGCAGTTCTTC. Its translation is CASSPWTGPYNEQFF.

The rearrangement links TRBV4-3 to TRBJ1-2; 8 bases are shared with TRBD1. The V and J ends lost 1 base and 0 bases, in that order; junction bases with no gene match: 10. The CDR3 is 18 amino acids. CDR1 is LGHNA and CDR2 is YSLEER in the germline V gene. The CDR3 protein is CASSQGWVTGGSNYGYTF. The CDR3, as DNA: TGCGCCAGCAGCCAAGGATGGGTCACAGGGGGGTCTAACTATGGCTACACCTTC.

V is TRBV2 and J is TRBJ1-5; D is uncertain. CDR3 length: 12 amino acids. Trimming stripped 0 bases from V and 6 bases from J, with 3 bases between. Germline V lookup: CDR1 SNHLY, CDR2 FYNNEI. Here the CDR3 DNA reads TGTGCCAGCAGTGAAGCGAGTCAGCCCCAGCATTTT. It encodes CASSEASQPQHF.

This sequence joins TRBV30 and TRBJ2-7, with a possible D match to TRBD1 (6 bases). This CDR3 has 14 amino acids. The germline V and J ends were trimmed by 0 bases and 2 bases, with 11 bases remaining between them. CDR1 GTSNPN and CDR2 SVGIG come from the germline V gene (reference sequence). This CDR3 is CAWSVRGNTYEQYF. CDR3 nucleotide sequence: TGTGCCTGGAGTGTAAGGGGGAATACCTACGAGCAGTACTTC.

The chain uses TRBV5-4 and TRBJ1-5; D call uncertain. The CDR3 is made up of 13 amino acids. The germline gives CDR1 SGHNT, CDR2 YYREEE (reference sequence). Trimming stripped 0 bases from V and 5 bases from J, with 6 bases between. The CDR3 DNA reads as TGTGCCAGCAGCTTGGCCCCCTATCAGCCCCAGCATTTT. Its translation: CASSLAPYQPQHF.

For this clone: The junction and the germline gene differ at one end; a read error may be behind it. The chain couples TRBV7-7 to TRBJ1-3; D is possibly TRBD1 (5 bases). In germline, CDR1 is SSHAT, CDR2 FNYEAQ (reference sequence). CDR3 size: 15 residues. DNA for the CDR3: TGTGCTAGCAGCTTTGACAGAAACTCTGGAAACACCATATATTTT. It yields the protein CASSFDRNSGNTIYF.

The V call is TRBV7-9, the J call TRBJ2-7; 8 positions agree with TRBD2. The CDR3 loop spans 12 amino acids. Germline CDR1 and CDR2: SEHNR and FQNEAQ (reference sequence). J was trimmed by 9 bases and V by 5 bases; bases with no gene match: 6. CDR3 residues: CASSPSGSLQYF. Here the CDR3 DNA reads TGTGCCAGCAGCCCGAGCGGGAGTTTGCAGTACTTC.

J is TRBJ2-7 and V is TRBV29-1; D ambiguous. The CDR3 runs to 12 residues. Germline CDR1 is SQVTM and CDR2 is ANQGSEA. V was shortened by 4 bases and J by 0 bases, with 7 bases between the two germline ends. CDR3 sequence: CSVARGSYEQYF. DNA for the CDR3: TGCAGCGTTGCAAGAGGCTCCTACGAGCAGTACTTC.

This clone appeared once. The DNA for the CDR3 is TGTGCCAGCAGCTCCGGTATAGCGGGAACAGATACGCAGTATTTT. Its protein is CASSSGIAGTDTQYF. The chain couples TRBV9 to TRBJ2-3; 8 nucleotides line up with TRBD2. Per germline, CDR1 SGDLS and CDR2 YYNGEE. V was pared by 4 bases and J by 3 bases, with 7 bases of the junction left unmatched. This CDR3 is built from 15 residues.

The chain joins TRBV4-3 to TRBJ2-1; D remains ambiguous. CDR1 is LGHNA, CDR2 YSLEER, per germline. V gave up 0 bases and J gave up 5 bases, with 17 bases separating them. The length of the CDR3 is 17 residues. The chain's CDR3 is CASSQDISTGKHNEQFF. In DNA, the CDR3 is TGCGCCAGCAGCCAAGATATCTCGACTGGGAAGCACAATGAGCAGTTCTTC.

The chain carries TRBV28 and TRBJ2-1; tentative D call: TRBD2 (6 bases). The V gene lost 8 bases and the J gene lost 4 bases, with 12 bases spanning the gap. The CDR3 consists of 13 residues. Germline V CDR1 and CDR2: MDHEN, SYDVKM. The CDR3 region has the DNA TGTGCCAGCTTCCCAAGCGGGTACAATGAGCAGTTCTTC. It yields the protein CASFPSGYNEQFF. The variable domain in full, completed from reference TRBV28 and TRBJ2-1, reads DVKVTQSSRYLVKRTGEKVFLECVQDMDHENMFWYRQDPGLGLRLIYFSYDVKMKEKGDIPEGYSVSREKKERFSLILESASTNQTSMYLCASFPSGYNEQFFGPGTRLTVL.

The chain links TRBV15 to TRBJ2-1, with D possibly TRBD2 on 7 matching bases. Germline V lookup: CDR1 LNHNV, CDR2 YYDKDF (reference sequence). V lost 1 base to trimming and J lost 3 bases, with 13 bases between them. The CDR3 runs 16 residues. The CDR3 bases are TGTGCCACCAGCAGAGGGTGGGGGGGCTTCTACAATGAGCAGTTCTTC. Amino acid sequence: CATSRGWGGFYNEQFF.